This T cell receptor beta chain is from a study of memory CD4+ T cells and cytomegalovirus serostatus. Study-level information: Of the healthy Belgian adults, fewer than 10 were CMV seropositive and 24 seronegative. Study outcomes and limitations: Repertoires predicted CMV serostatus with median bootstrapped AUC of approximately 0.94.

The V end lost 2 bases, the J end lost 0 bases, and 9 bases lay between the germline ends. Germline V gives CDR1 SGHRS, CDR2 YFSETQ. The CDR3 extends over 16 amino acids. Assay used: immunoSEQ multiplex PCR; TCRdb lists only in-frame clones, some missing. The data hold 50,000 to 70,000 clones, with roughly 80% observed a single time. The sort gate was single viable CD3+CD4+CD8-CD45RO+ cells for memory CD4+ T cells. Serostatus was set by detecting CMV pp150, pp28, p38, p52 IgG. Positive selection with CD4 microbeads enriched total CD4+ T cells. Points on this clone: The target antigen is unknown.

The origin of this receptor is an adult in good health and CMV-seronegative. The chain joins TRBV5-1 to TRBJ1-6; D uncertain. The sequenced sample consisted of memory CD4+ T cells from blood. CDR3: CASSFRALSYNSPLHF. The CDR3 region has the DNA TGCGCCAGCAGCTTCCGTGCCCTCTCCTATAATTCACCCCTCCACTTT.